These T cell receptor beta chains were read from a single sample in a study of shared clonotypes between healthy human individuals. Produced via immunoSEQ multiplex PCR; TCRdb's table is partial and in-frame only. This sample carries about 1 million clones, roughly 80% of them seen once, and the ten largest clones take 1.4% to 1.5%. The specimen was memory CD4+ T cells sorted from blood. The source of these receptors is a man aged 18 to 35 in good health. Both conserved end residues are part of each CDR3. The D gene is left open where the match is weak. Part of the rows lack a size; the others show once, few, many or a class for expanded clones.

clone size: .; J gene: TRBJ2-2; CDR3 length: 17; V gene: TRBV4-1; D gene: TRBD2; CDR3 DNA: TGCGCCAGCAGCCAGACTAGCGGGAGGCCTAACACCGGGGAGCTGTTTTTT; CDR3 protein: CASSQTSGRPNTGELFF
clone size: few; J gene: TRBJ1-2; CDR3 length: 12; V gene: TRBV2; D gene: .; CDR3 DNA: TGTGCCAGCGTGGGGACGAACTATGGCTACACCTTC; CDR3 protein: CASVGTNYGYTF
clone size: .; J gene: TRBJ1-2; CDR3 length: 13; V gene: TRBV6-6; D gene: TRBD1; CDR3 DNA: TGTGCCAGCAGGGAACAGGGGGCAGGAGGCTACACCTTC; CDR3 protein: CASREQGAGGYTF
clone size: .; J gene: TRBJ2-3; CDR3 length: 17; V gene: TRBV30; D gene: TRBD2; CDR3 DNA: TGTGCCTGGAGTGTAATTCTGACTAGCGGGAGCACAGATACGCAGTATTTT; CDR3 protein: CAWSVILTSGSTDTQYF
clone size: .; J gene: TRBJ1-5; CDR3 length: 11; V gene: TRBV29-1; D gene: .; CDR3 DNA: TGCGGAGGACCTGGCAATCAGCCCCAGCATTTT; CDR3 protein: CGGPGNQPQHF
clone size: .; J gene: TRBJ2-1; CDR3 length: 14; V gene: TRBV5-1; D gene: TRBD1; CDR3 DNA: TGCGCCAGCAGCCATCCCGACAGGGGCAATGAGCAGTTCTTC; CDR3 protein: CASSHPDRGNEQFF
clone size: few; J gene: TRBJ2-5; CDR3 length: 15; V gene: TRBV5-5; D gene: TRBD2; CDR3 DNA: TGTGCCAGCAGCCTCGGACTAGCGGGAGAAGAGACCCAGTACTTC; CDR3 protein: CASSLGLAGEETQYF
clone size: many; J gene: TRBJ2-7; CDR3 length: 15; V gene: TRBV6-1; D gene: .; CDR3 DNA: TGTGCCAGCAGTGTAGTTACAGCCGCTTTCTACGAGCAGTACTTC; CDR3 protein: CASSVVTAAFYEQYF
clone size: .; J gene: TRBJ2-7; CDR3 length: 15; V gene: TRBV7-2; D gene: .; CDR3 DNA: TGTGCCAGCAGCTTAAAAGGCGGGATCTCCTACGAGCAGTACTTC; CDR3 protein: CASSLKGGISYEQYF
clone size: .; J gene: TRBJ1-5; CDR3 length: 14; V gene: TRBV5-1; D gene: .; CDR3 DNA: TGCGCCAGCAGCACCACAGGGAAGGACCAGCCCCAGCATTTT; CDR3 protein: CASSTTGKDQPQHF
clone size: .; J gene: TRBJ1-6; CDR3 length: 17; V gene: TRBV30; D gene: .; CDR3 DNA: TGTGCCTGGAGAACCCCCCCGGGGGCCACCTATAATTCACCCCTCCACTTT; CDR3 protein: CAWRTPPGATYNSPLHF
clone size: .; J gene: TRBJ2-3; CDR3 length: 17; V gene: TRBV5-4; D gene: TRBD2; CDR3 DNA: TGTGCCAGCAGCGCCCGGACTAGCGGGAGGACGGCAGATACGCAGTATTTT; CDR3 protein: CASSARTSGRTADTQYF
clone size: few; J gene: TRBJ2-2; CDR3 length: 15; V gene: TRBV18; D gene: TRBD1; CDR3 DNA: TGTGCCAGCTCACCGGGACAGGTTAACACCGGGGAGCTGTTTTTT; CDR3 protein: CASSPGQVNTGELFF
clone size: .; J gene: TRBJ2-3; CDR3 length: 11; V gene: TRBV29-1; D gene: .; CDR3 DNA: TGCAGCGTCCGCCGTTCAGATACGCAGTATTTT; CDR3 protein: CSVRRSDTQYF
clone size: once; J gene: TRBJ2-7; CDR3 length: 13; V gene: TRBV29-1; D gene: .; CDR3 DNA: TGCAGCGTTACCATCTTTAGCGGATACGAGCAGTACTTC; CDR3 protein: CSVTIFSGYEQYF
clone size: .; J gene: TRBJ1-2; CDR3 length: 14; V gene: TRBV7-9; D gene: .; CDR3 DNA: TGTGCCAGCAGCTCGGCCCCCGGGGGCAGTGGCTACACCTTC; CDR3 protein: CASSSAPGGSGYTF
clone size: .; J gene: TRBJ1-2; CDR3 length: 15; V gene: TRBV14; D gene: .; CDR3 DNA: TGTGCCAGCAGCCAAGAGAGGCAGGACCACTATGGCTACACCTTC; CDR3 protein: CASSQERQDHYGYTF
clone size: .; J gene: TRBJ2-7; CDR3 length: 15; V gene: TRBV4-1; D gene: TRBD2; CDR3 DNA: TGCGCCAGCAGCAACACCGGGACTACCTCCTACGAGCAGTACTTC; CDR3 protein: CASSNTGTTSYEQYF
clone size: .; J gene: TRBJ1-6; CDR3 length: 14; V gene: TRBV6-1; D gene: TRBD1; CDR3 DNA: TGTGCCAGCAGGGTGGGACAGGGTAATTCACCCCTCCACTTT; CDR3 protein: CASRVGQGNSPLHF
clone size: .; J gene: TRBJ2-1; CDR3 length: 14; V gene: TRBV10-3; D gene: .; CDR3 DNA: TGTGCCATCAGTGCGGGGAGCTCCTACAATGAGCAGTTCTTC; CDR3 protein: CAISAGSSYNEQFF
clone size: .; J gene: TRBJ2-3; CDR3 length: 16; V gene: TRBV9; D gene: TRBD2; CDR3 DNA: TGTGCCAGCAGCGCCGATGCCGGGGGGGAGAGGGATACGCAGTATTTT; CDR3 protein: CASSADAGGERDTQYF
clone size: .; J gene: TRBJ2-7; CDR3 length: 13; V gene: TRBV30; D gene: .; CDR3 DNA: TGTGCCTGGAGTGTAAACGTGGGATACGAGCAGTACTTC; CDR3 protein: CAWSVNVGYEQYF
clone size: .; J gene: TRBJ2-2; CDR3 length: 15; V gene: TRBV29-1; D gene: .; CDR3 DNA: TGCAGCGTTGTTAGGGACACCTCGATCACCGGGGAGCTGTTTTTT; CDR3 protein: CSVVRDTSITGELFF
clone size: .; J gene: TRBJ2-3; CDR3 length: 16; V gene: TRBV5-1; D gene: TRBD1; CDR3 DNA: TGCGCCAGCAGCTTAACGACAGGGGGCGGCACAGATACGCAGTATTTT; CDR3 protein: CASSLTTGGGTDTQYF